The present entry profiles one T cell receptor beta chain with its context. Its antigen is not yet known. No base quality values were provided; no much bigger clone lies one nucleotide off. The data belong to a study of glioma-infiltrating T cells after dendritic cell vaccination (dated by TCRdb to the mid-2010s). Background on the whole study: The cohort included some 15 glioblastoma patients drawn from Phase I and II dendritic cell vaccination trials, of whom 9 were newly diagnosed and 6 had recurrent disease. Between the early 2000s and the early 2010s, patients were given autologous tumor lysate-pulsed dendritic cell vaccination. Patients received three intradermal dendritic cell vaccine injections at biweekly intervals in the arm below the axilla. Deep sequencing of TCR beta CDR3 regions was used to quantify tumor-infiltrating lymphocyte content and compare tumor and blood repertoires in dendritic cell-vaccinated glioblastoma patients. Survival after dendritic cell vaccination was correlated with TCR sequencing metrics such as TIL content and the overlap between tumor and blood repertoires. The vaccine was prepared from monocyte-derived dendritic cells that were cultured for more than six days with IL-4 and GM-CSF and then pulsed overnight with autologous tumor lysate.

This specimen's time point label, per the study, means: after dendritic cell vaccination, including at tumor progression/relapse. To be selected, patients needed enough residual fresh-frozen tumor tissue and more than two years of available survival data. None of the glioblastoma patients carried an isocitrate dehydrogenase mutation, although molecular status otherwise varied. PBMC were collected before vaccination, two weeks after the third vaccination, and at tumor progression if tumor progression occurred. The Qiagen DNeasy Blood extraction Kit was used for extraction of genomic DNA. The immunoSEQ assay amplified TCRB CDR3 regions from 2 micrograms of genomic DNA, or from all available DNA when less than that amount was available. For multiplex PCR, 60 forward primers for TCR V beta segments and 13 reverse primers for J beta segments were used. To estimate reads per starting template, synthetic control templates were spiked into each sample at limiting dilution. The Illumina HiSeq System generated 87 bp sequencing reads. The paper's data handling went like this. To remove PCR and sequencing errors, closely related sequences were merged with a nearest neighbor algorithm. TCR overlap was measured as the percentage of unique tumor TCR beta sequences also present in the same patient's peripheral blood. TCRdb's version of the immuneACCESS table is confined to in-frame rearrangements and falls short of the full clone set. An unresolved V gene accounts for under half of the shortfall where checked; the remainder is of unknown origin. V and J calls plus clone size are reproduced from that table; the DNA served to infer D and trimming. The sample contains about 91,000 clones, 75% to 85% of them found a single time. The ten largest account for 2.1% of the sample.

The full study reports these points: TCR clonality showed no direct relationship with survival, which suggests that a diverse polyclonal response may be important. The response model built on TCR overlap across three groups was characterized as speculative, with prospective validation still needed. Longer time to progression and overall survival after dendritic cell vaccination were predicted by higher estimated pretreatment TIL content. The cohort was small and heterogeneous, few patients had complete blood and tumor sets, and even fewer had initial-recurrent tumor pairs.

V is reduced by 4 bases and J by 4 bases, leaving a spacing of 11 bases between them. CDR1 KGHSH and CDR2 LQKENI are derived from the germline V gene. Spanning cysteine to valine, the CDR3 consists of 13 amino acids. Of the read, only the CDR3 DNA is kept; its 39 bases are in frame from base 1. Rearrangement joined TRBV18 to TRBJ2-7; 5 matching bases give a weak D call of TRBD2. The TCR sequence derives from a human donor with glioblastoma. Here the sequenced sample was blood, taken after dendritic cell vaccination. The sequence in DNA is TGTGCCAGCTCACGTGACGGGATTTACGAGCAGTACGTC. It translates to CASSRDGIYEQYV.